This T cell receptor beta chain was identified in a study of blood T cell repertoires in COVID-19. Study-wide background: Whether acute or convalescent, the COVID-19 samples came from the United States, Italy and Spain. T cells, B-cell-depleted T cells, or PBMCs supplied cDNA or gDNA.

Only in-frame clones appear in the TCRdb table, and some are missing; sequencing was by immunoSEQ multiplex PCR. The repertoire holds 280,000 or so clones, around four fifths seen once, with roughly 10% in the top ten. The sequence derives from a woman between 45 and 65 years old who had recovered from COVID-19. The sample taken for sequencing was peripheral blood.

CDR3 in DNA: TGTGCCATCAGTCCGGGACAGGGGGCAGTAGGCTATGGCTACACCTTC. Residues: CAISPGQGAVGYGYTF. The genes are TRBV10-3 and TRBJ1-2; 12 positions match TRBD1. Germline assignment: CDR1 ENHRY and CDR2 SYGVKD. The CDR3 covers 16 residues. V lost 5 bases, J lost 4 bases, and 8 bases stayed unmatched.